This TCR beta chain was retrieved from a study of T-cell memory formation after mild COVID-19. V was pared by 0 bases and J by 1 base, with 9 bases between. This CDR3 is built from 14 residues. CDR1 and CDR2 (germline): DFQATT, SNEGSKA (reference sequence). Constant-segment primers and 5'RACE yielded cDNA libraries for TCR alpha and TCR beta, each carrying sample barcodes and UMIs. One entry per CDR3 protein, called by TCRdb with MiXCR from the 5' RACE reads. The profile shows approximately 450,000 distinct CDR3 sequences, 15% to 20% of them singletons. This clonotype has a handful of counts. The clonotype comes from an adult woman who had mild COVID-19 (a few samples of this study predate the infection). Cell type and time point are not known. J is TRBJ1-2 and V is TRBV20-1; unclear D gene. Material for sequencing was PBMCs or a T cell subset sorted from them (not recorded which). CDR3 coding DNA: TGCAGTGCTAGAGATCGCGGGGTTAACTATGGCTACACCTTC. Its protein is CSARDRGVNYGYTF.